Listed below are T cell receptor beta chains from one sample, sequenced in a study of shared clonotypes between healthy human individuals. Assay: immunoSEQ multiplex PCR; the TCRdb copy retains only in-frame clones and omits some. The repertoire holds about 2 million clones, with 95% as singletons. The sequencing input was naive CD4+ T cells sorted from blood. These receptors originate from a man aged 18 to 30 in good health. CDR3s include the opening cysteine and the closing phenylalanine or tryptophan. The D gene is left open where the match is weak. Clone sizes are given selectively: once, few, many, or a class where the clone is expanded.

clone_size | j_call | v_call | d_call | cdr3_aa | cdr3_nt
NA | TRBJ2-2 | TRBV30 | NA | CAWNNRGATGELFF | TGTGCCTGGAATAACCGAGGAGCCACCGGGGAGCTGTTTTTT
few | TRBJ1-1 | TRBV5-3 | TRBD1 | CARSVNRTGAKGTEAFF | TGTGCCAGAAGCGTAAACCGGACAGGGGCTAAGGGCACTGAAGCTTTCTTT
NA | TRBJ1-4 | TRBV18 | TRBD1 | CASSPPGTGAVNEKLFF | TGTGCCAGCTCACCTCCCGGGACAGGGGCAGTTAATGAAAAACTGTTTTTT
NA | TRBJ2-5 | TRBV18 | NA | CASSPPSGAETQYF | TGTGCCAGCTCACCACCTTCGGGGGCGGAGACCCAGTACTTC
NA | TRBJ2-5 | TRBV5-1 | NA | CASSPLEGILETQYF | TGCGCCAGCAGCCCCCTCGAGGGTATTTTGGAGACCCAGTACTTC
few | TRBJ1-2 | TRBV5-4 | NA | CASSLLGQGNLNYGYTF | TGTGCCAGCAGCCTCCTAGGGCAGGGAAACCTTAACTATGGCTACACCTTC
NA | TRBJ2-7 | TRBV30 | NA | CAWSVPSGTDEQYF | TGTGCCTGGAGTGTACCCAGCGGAACGGACGAGCAGTACTTC
NA | TRBJ1-2 | TRBV7-2 | NA | CASSSGPVPNYGYTF | TGTGCCAGCAGCTCAGGACCAGTTCCCAACTATGGCTACACCTTC
NA | TRBJ2-7 | TRBV6-5 | NA | CASSWLRDTSTYEQYF | TGTGCCAGCAGTTGGCTCCGGGACACTTCAACCTACGAGCAGTACTTC
NA | TRBJ1-2 | TRBV5-1 | NA | CASSAGQLYGYTF | TGCGCCAGCAGCGCGGGCCAGCTCTATGGCTACACCTTC
NA | TRBJ2-2 | TRBV5-1 | NA | CASSLDRAIGELFF | TGCGCCAGCAGCTTGGACAGGGCAATCGGGGAGCTGTTTTTT
NA | TRBJ2-5 | TRBV10-3 | NA | CAISELGGWETQYF | TGTGCCATCAGTGAATTGGGAGGCTGGGAGACCCAGTACTTC
once | TRBJ2-5 | TRBV5-1 | TRBD2 | CASSIGLAGPQETQYF | TGCGCCAGCAGCATTGGACTAGCGGGACCACAAGAGACCCAGTACTTC
NA | TRBJ1-1 | TRBV25-1 | NA | CASLDRPNTEAFF | TGTGCCAGCCTTGACAGGCCGAACACTGAAGCTTTCTTT
NA | TRBJ1-2 | TRBV5-1 | TRBD1 | CASSLEQGIKGTF | TGCGCCAGCAGCTTGGAACAGGGGATCAAGGGTACCTTC
once | TRBJ2-5 | TRBV10-3 | NA | CAISEVSRETQYF | TGTGCCATCAGTGAGGTGTCCCGAGAGACCCAGTACTTC
NA | TRBJ1-2 | TRBV5-4 | TRBD1 | CASSLARTGGDGYTF | TGTGCCAGCAGCTTGGCCAGGACAGGGGGCGATGGCTACACCTTC
NA | TRBJ1-1 | TRBV5-1 | NA | CASSVGSGNTEAFF | TGCGCCAGCAGCGTGGGGTCCGGGAACACTGAAGCTTTCTTT
NA | TRBJ1-4 | TRBV19 | TRBD1 | CASSKGQGLLANEKLFF | TGTGCCAGTAGTAAGGGACAGGGACTGTTAGCTAATGAAAAACTGTTTTTT
NA | TRBJ2-1 | TRBV5-1 | NA | CASSLVGESYNEQFF | TGCGCCAGTAGCTTAGTAGGGGAATCCTACAATGAGCAGTTCTTC
NA | TRBJ2-5 | TRBV4-1 | TRBD2 | CASSQDQRGGGETQYF | TGCGCCAGCAGCCAAGATCAGCGGGGGGGCGGAGAGACCCAGTACTTC
NA | TRBJ1-2 | TRBV5-5 | NA | CASRKTGGYGYTF | TGTGCCAGCAGGAAAACGGGTGGCTATGGCTACACCTTC
NA | TRBJ2-2 | TRBV2 | TRBD2 | CASSSGTSGNTGELFF | TGTGCCAGCAGTTCCGGGACTAGCGGAAACACCGGGGAGCTGTTTTTT
NA | TRBJ1-2 | TRBV9 | NA | CASSVGVQANNYGYTF | TGTGCCAGCAGCGTTGGTGTTCAGGCTAATAACTATGGCTACACCTTC
NA | TRBJ2-3 | TRBV7-9 | TRBD2 | CASSLILRREGTDTQYF | TGTGCCAGCAGCTTAATCCTGCGCCGGGAGGGCACAGATACGCAGTATTTT
once | TRBJ1-5 | TRBV27 | NA | CASSLRQGSNQPQHF | TGTGCCAGCAGTTTGAGGCAGGGTAGCAATCAGCCCCAGCATTTT
NA | TRBJ1-6 | TRBV7-9 | NA | CASSLSGVASSYNSPLHF | TGTGCCAGCAGCTTAAGTGGGGTCGCGAGCTCCTATAATTCACCCCTCCACTTT
NA | TRBJ2-7 | TRBV6-5 | NA | CASSRDRYEQYF | TGTGCCAGCAGCCGCGACCGATACGAGCAGTACTTC
NA | TRBJ2-7 | TRBV30 | NA | CAWRGRASYEQYF | TGTGCCTGGAGGGGTCGGGCCTCCTACGAGCAGTACTTC
NA | TRBJ2-7 | TRBV6-1 | NA | CASSDPPGVTYEQYF | TGTGCCAGCAGTGACCCCCCAGGGGTGACCTACGAGCAGTACTTC
few | TRBJ2-5 | TRBV7-2 | NA | CASASTRGEQYF | TGTGCCAGCGCATCCACAAGAGGAGAGCAGTACTTC
NA | TRBJ1-4 | TRBV28 | TRBD1 | CASSSGQDEKLFF | TGTGCCAGCAGTTCGGGACAGGATGAAAAACTGTTTTTT
once | TRBJ2-1 | TRBV11-2 | NA | CASSPRKGGTYNEQFF | TGTGCCAGCAGCCCACGAAAGGGGGGCACCTACAATGAGCAGTTCTTC
NA | TRBJ2-3 | TRBV7-6 | NA | CASSLAVTVTDTQYF | TGTGCCAGCAGCTTAGCGGTCACAGTTACAGATACGCAGTATTTT
once | TRBJ2-5 | TRBV18 | TRBD1 | CASSPNRGQETQYF | TGTGCCAGCTCACCTAACAGGGGTCAAGAGACCCAGTACTTC
NA | TRBJ2-7 | TRBV6-5 | TRBD1 | CASSRTGGGYEQYF | TGTGCCAGCAGTCGGACAGGGGGGGGCTACGAGCAGTACTTC
NA | TRBJ2-7 | TRBV7-3 | NA | CASSARQGGEQYF | TGTGCCAGCAGCGCTCGGCAGGGAGGCGAGCAGTACTTC
NA | TRBJ2-7 | TRBV27 | TRBD2 | CASSRTSGGYEQYF | TGTGCCAGCAGCAGAACTAGCGGGGGTTACGAGCAGTACTTC
NA | TRBJ1-3 | TRBV7-9 | NA | CASSFPRQGQNTIYF | TGTGCCAGCAGCTTTCCCCGCCAGGGGCAGAACACCATATATTTT
NA | TRBJ2-7 | TRBV18 | NA | CASSYAAPGQLDEQYF | TGTGCCAGCTCCTACGCTGCCCCAGGACAGCTCGACGAGCAGTACTTC
NA | TRBJ1-5 | TRBV19 | TRBD1 | CASSTEQGSNQPQHF | TGTGCCAGTAGTACCGAACAGGGGAGCAATCAGCCCCAGCATTTT
NA | TRBJ1-6 | TRBV27 | TRBD1 | CASRGQGLPSTTYNSPLHF | TGTGCCAGCAGGGGACAGGGACTTCCTTCTACGACCTATAATTCACCCCTCCACTTT
NA | TRBJ1-2 | TRBV6-1 | NA | CASSERTVTGYTF | TGTGCCAGCAGTGAAAGGACCGTTACCGGCTACACCTTC
NA | TRBJ2-7 | TRBV7-9 | NA | CASSQAWRTRQYF | TGTGCCAGCAGCCAAGCTTGGAGAACAAGGCAGTACTTC
NA | TRBJ1-5 | TRBV18 | TRBD1 | CASSPPRSQGADQPQHF | TGTGCCAGCTCACCACCGCGTTCTCAGGGGGCCGATCAGCCCCAGCATTTT